What follows are 8 T cell receptor beta chains derived from one specimen sequenced in a study of T cell repertoires in cytomegalovirus infection. TCRdb reanalysed the reads using MiXCR and keeps one entry per CDR3 protein. The data show fewer than 650,000 distinct CDR3 sequences, roughly 43% seen once. The antigens of these receptors remain unknown. The sample consisted of cultured PBMCs, taken from culture after CMV antigen stimulation. Every receptor here comes from a human donor in good health (CMV status not recorded). Some clones in this sample may be carry-over from other donors' samples.

This clonotype has a handful of counts. The chain carries TRBV7-2 and TRBJ2-3; no definite D call. The CDR3 is 14 residues long. V lost 6 bases and J 4 bases, leaving 14 bases between the germline ends. Germline V lookup: CDR1 SGHTA, CDR2 FQGNSA. The CDR3 DNA reads TGTGCCAGCAGTTCCGACTCGGGTGCAGATACGCAGTATTTT. This codes for CASSSDSGADTQYF.

This chain uses TRBV6-5 with TRBJ1-2; D is perhaps TRBD1 (6 bases). This CDR3 region has 15 residues. The germline V gene has CDR1 MNHEY and CDR2 SVGAGI. Trimming stripped 6 bases from V and 4 bases from J, with 18 bases between. CDR3 amino acids: CASSSLGGLGYGYTF. The CDR3 DNA sequence: TGTGCCAGCAGCAGCCTGGGGGGCCTAGGCTATGGCTACACCTTC.

V gene TRBV11-2 combines with J gene TRBJ2-1, with 10 positions matching TRBD2. V shed 1 base and J 8 bases; nucleotides not matched to a gene: 2. Looked up from germline, CDR1 is SGHAT and CDR2 is FQNNGV. The CDR3 has 14 residues. The CDR3 here is CASSLVTSGYEQFF. The CDR3 DNA reads TGTGCCAGCAGCTTAGTGACTAGCGGGTATGAGCAGTTCTTC.

V usage is TRBV5-1 and J usage is TRBJ2-1; TRBD1 agrees at 8 bases. The V segment lost 3 bases and the J segment 6 bases; nucleotides outside the gene matches: 11. The CDR3 is 16 residues long. Germline values: CDR1 SGHRS, CDR2 YFSETQ. The CDR3 is CASSWTGPNPPNEQFF. CDR3 DNA sequence: TGCGCCAGCAGCTGGACAGGGCCAAACCCCCCCAATGAGCAGTTCTTC.

This chain links TRBV7-2 with TRBJ1-3; the match to TRBD1 covers 7 bases. After removal of 6 bases from V and 2 bases from J, the junction contained 4 bases not matched to a gene. The CDR3 has 14 amino acids. The germline V gene has CDR1 SGHTA and CDR2 FQGNSA. The CDR3 DNA follows: TGTGCCAGCAGTGACGACAGGGCTGGAAACACCATATATTTT. Protein sequence: CASSDDRAGNTIYF.

The V gene is TRBV5-6, the J gene TRBJ1-4, with a possible D match to TRBD1 (5 bases). The CDR3 loop spans 10 amino acids. CDR1 and CDR2 from the germline V gene are SGHDT and YYEEEE. V lost 3 bases, J lost 13 bases, and 7 bases lay in between. CDR3 DNA: TGTGCCAGCAGCTCGGGACGACTGTTTTTT. Translating it yields CASSSGRLFF.

The chain couples TRBV7-2 to TRBJ2-1; 11 nucleotides align to TRBD2. Unmatched junction bases numbered 3, after V lost 7 bases and J lost 4 bases. This CDR3 has 14 residues. Germline CDR1 SGHTA, CDR2 FQGNSA. The CDR3 spells CASTSGGTYNEQFF. CDR3 sequence (DNA): TGTGCCAGCACTAGCGGGGGGACTTACAATGAGCAGTTCTTC. Drawing the rest from reference TRBV7-2 and TRBJ2-1, the complete variable domain is GAGVSQSPSNKVTEKGKDVELRCDPISGHTALYWYRQSLGQGLEFLIYFQGNSAPDKSGLPSDRFSAERTGGSVSTLTIQRTQQEDSAVYLCASTSGGTYNEQFFGPGTRLTVL.

The genes are TRBV7-2 and TRBJ1-2; D is ambiguous. The V end lost 8 bases, the J end lost 2 bases, and 15 bases lay between the germline ends. The CDR3 runs to 14 residues. Looked up from germline, CDR1 is SGHTA and CDR2 is FQGNSA. The CDR3 bases are TGTGCCAGCCGTTCGGGCAGGCAGAACTATGGCTACACCTTC. It encodes CASRSGRQNYGYTF. Drawing the rest from reference TRBV7-2 and TRBJ1-2, the complete variable domain is GAGVSQSPSNKVTEKGKDVELRCDPISGHTALYWYRQSLGQGLEFLIYFQGNSAPDKSGLPSDRFSAERTGGSVSTLTIQRTQQEDSAVYLCASRSGRQNYGYTFGSGTRLTVV.